A selection of T cell receptor beta chains follows, all from one sample in a study of blood T cell repertoires in COVID-19. Assay: immunoSEQ multiplex PCR; the TCRdb copy retains only in-frame clones and omits some. Found here are under 300,000 clones, less than 90% of them singletons; the top ten hold about 3%. The specimen was PBMCs or T cells enriched from blood (not recorded which). The receptors derive from a woman between 45 and 65 years old who had recovered from COVID-19. CDR3s include the opening cysteine and the closing phenylalanine or tryptophan. D genes are given only for firm matches. Rows may omit the clone size; those that give it use once, few, many or a size class.

clone size,V gene,J gene,D gene,CDR3 DNA,CDR3 protein
-,TRBV10-3,TRBJ1-1,-,TGTGCCATCAGTGAGAGACAGGCGGGGAACACTGAAGCTTTCTTT,CAISERQAGNTEAFF
-,TRBV6-1,TRBJ2-1,TRBD2,TGTGCCAGCAGTGAATTGGGACTAGCGGGAGCCGGGAGCTCCTACAATGAGCAGTTCTTC,CASSELGLAGAGSSYNEQFF
-,TRBV18,TRBJ2-3,TRBD2,TGTGCCAGCTCACCCCCCGGACTAGCGGGGGGCACAGATACGCAGTATTTT,CASSPPGLAGGTDTQYF
-,TRBV28,TRBJ1-2,TRBD1,TGTGCCAGCAGCTCATCCGGGACAGCTTTCTATGGCTACACCTTC,CASSSSGTAFYGYTF
-,TRBV5-6,TRBJ1-5,-,TGTGCCAGCAGCGGTCCGGGACACATACCCGGACAGCCCCAGCATTTT,CASSGPGHIPGQPQHF
once,TRBV18,TRBJ2-3,-,TGTGCCAGCTCCCCCCGTGAAGCTAGCACAGATACGCAGTATTTT,CASSPREASTDTQYF
-,TRBV9,TRBJ1-1,-,TGTGCCAGCAGCCTCAGGGGCGCGGGCACTGAAGCTTTCTTT,CASSLRGAGTEAFF
-,TRBV6-5,TRBJ1-4,TRBD1,TGTGCCAGCAGCAGGGACAGGTGGAATGAAAAACTGTTTTTT,CASSRDRWNEKLFF
-,TRBV24-1,TRBJ2-5,TRBD1,TGTGCCACCAGGGCCGGTGGAAACAAAGTACAGGGGGTCCGGGAGACCCAGTACTTC,CATRAGGNKVQGVRETQYF
once,TRBV4-3,TRBJ2-1,TRBD1,TGCGCCAGCAGCCAAGATCCAAGGGGGCTCTATGAGCAGTTCTTC,CASSQDPRGLYEQFF
-,TRBV19,TRBJ2-1,TRBD2,TGTGCCAGTAGTATGTCTAGCGGGAGCTACAATGAGCAGTTCTTC,CASSMSSGSYNEQFF
-,TRBV18,TRBJ1-1,-,TGTGCCAGCTCACCGGGGGGTGGTTTCACTGAAGCTTTCTTT,CASSPGGGFTEAFF
-,TRBV7-3,TRBJ2-7,TRBD2,TGTGCCAGCAGCTCGGGACTAGCGGGACTCACGCCCTCCCACGAGCAGTACTTC,CASSSGLAGLTPSHEQYF
-,TRBV11-2,TRBJ2-7,-,TGTGCCAGCAGCTTAGATGGGAACCAGGGGTTCTACGAGCAGTACTTC,CASSLDGNQGFYEQYF
-,TRBV19,TRBJ2-7,TRBD2,TGTGCCAGTAGTGAGGGAGTAGCGGGGAACTACGAGCAGTACTTC,CASSEGVAGNYEQYF
-,TRBV19,TRBJ2-2,-,TGTGCCAGTAAAACACAGGGTAGCCCCGGGGAGCTGTTTTTT,CASKTQGSPGELFF
-,TRBV7-2,TRBJ2-7,TRBD2,TGTGCCAGCAGCCCAATGACTAGCGGATCCTACGAGCAGTACTTC,CASSPMTSGSYEQYF
-,TRBV27,TRBJ1-1,TRBD1,TGTGCCAGCAGTCTACAACAGGGGGCTGCCGCTTTCTTT,CASSLQQGAAAFF
-,TRBV4-2,TRBJ2-7,TRBD1,TGTGCCAGCAGCCAAGATGGAAGGAGGGGACAGGTTTCCTACGAGCAGTACTTC,CASSQDGRRGQVSYEQYF
-,TRBV10-3,TRBJ1-4,TRBD1,TGTGCCATCAGCTCAGGGGGCTCTAATGAAAAACTGTTTTTT,CAISSGGSNEKLFF
-,TRBV7-9,TRBJ2-7,TRBD1,TGTGCCAGCAGCGGGGGACAGGGGGATACCTACGAGCAGTACTTC,CASSGGQGDTYEQYF
-,TRBV6-2/TRBV6-3,TRBJ2-5,TRBD2,TGTGCCAGCAGTTACGGTTTAGCGGGAGAGACCCAGTACTTC,CASSYGLAGETQYF
once,TRBV27,TRBJ2-7,-,TGTGCCAGCAGGTTTGGAGCGCCGAGCACCTACGAGCAGTACTTC,CASRFGAPSTYEQYF